Listed here is a single T cell receptor (beta chain). The antigen remains unidentified. Germline V CDR1 and CDR2: MDHEN, SYDVKM. This CDR3 contains 13 residues. Between the trimmed V and J ends, which lost 6 bases and 0 bases, there was a span of 5 bases. Measured with immunoSEQ multiplex PCR; TCRdb has only the in-frame clones, and not every one. The sample lists roughly 89,000 clones; roughly 93% were seen once. This record belongs to a study of OX40 agonist ivuxolimab in advanced cancers. Study-wide context: Ivuxolimab was delivered to patients intravenously every 2 weeks at doses spanning 0.01 to 10 mg/kg. Those enrolled were around 87% male, with a mean age of approximately 60 years and ages from roughly 20 to 90. Three patients, one with hepatocellular carcinoma and two with cutaneous melanoma, responded partially. Study-wide findings and caveats: Blood T cells, both CD4+ and CD8+, expanded clonally by week 6 at 0.1 to 3.0 mg/kg.

The source was CD4+ or CD8+ T cells sorted from blood, collected in a trial of the OX40 agonist ivuxolimab. The receptor's source is an adult with an advanced solid tumor such as melanoma, head and neck, liver or kidney cancer. V gene TRBV28 combines with J gene TRBJ1-4; D unclear. The chain's CDR3 is CASRLTTNEKLFF. The CDR3 DNA sequence: TGTGCCAGCAGACTGACAACTAATGAAAAACTGTTTTTT.